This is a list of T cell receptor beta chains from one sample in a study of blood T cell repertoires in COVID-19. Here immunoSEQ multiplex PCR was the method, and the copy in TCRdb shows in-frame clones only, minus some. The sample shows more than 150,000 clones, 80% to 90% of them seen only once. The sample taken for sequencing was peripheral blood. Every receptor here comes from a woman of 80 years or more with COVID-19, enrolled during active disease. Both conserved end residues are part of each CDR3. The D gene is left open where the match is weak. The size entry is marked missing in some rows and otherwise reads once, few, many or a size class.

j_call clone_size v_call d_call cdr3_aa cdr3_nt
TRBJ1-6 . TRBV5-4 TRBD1 CASSADRGYSINSPLHF TGTGCCAGCAGCGCCGACAGGGGATACTCGATAAATTCACCCCTCCACTTT
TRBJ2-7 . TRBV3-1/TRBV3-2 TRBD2 CASSSGLAILYEQYF TGTGCCAGCAGCTCGGGACTAGCGATACTTTACGAGCAGTACTTC
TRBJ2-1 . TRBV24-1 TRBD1 CATSDFRDRDEQFF TGTGCCACCAGTGATTTCCGGGACAGGGATGAGCAGTTCTTC
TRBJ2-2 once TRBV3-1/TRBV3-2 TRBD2 CASSQAPLLAGGSGGELFF TGTGCCAGCAGCCAAGCCCCCCTACTAGCGGGGGGTTCCGGCGGGGAGCTGTTTTTT
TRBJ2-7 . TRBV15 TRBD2 CATSREDAGVEQYF TGTGCCACCAGCAGGGAAGATGCGGGGGTCGAGCAGTACTTC
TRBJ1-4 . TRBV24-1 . CATSDGFREKLFF TGTGCCACCAGTGATGGTTTCAGGGAAAAACTGTTTTTT
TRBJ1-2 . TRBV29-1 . CSVDILVTPQTYGYTF TGCAGCGTTGATATATTGGTTACACCACAGACCTATGGCTACACCTTC
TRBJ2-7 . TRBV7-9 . CASTRTSGTSYEQYF TGTGCCAGCACCAGAACTAGTGGCACGTCCTACGAGCAGTACTTC
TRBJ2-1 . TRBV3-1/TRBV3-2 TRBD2 CASSQEAGTYNEQFF TGTGCCAGCAGCCAAGAAGCGGGAACGTACAATGAGCAGTTCTTC
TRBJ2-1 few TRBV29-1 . CSVEDPYGAPWNEQFF TGCAGCGTTGAAGATCCGTATGGGGCTCCTTGGAATGAGCAGTTCTTC
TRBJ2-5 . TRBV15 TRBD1 CATQGAYQETQYF TGTGCCACCCAGGGGGCGTACCAAGAGACCCAGTACTTC
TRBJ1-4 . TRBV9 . CASSPDGGSDEKLFF TGTGCCAGCAGCCCAGACGGGGGGTCGGATGAAAAACTGTTTTTT
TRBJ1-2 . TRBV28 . CASSSRRRSYGYTF TGTGCCAGCAGTTCTCGTCGGCGGTCCTATGGCTACACCTTC
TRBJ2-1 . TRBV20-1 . CSARRVGEQFF TGCAGTGCCAGGCGGGTTGGGGAGCAGTTCTTC
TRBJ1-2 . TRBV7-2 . CAIRTGIPFGGYTF TGTGCCATCCGGACTGGGATCCCCTTCGGGGGCTACACCTTC
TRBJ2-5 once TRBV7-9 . CASSLVGQGETQYF TGTGCCAGCAGCTTAGTCGGGCAGGGAGAGACCCAGTACTTC
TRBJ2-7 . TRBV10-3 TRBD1 CATGQGARDSYEQYF TGTGCCACCGGACAGGGGGCAAGGGACTCCTACGAGCAGTACTTC
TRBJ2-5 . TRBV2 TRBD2 CASSEVGLAGYQETQYF TGTGCCAGCAGTGAAGTCGGACTAGCGGGGTACCAAGAGACCCAGTACTTC
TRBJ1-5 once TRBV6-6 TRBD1 CASRAGTGQEPQHF TGTGCCAGCAGGGCCGGGACAGGGCAAGAGCCCCAGCATTTT
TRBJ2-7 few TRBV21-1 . CASSRDRDRVRRPYEQYF TGTGCCAGCAGCAGGGACCGGGACAGAGTTCGAAGGCCCTACGAGCAGTACTTC
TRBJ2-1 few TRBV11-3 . CASSLYGRRSGPYNEQFF TGTGCCAGCAGCTTATATGGTCGTAGGAGCGGCCCCTACAATGAGCAGTTCTTC
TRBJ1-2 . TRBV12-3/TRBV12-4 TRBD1 CASSGTGGAYTF TGTGCCAGCAGTGGGACAGGAGGAGCCTACACCTTC
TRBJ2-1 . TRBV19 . CASSIDSQGINEQFF TGTGCCAGTAGTATAGATAGCCAAGGAATCAATGAGCAGTTCTTC
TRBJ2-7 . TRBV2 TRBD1 CATGQLRNEQYF TGTGCCACGGGACAGCTACGGAACGAGCAGTACTTC
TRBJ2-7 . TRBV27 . CASSWSRDSSYEQYF TGTGCCAGCAGTTGGTCCCGGGACTCTTCCTACGAGCAGTACTTC
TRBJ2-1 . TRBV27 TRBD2 CASSLFVAGSPNEQFF TGTGCCAGCAGTTTATTTGTAGCGGGGTCCCCTAATGAGCAGTTCTTC
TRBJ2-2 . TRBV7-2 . CASSASTGNTGELFF TGTGCCAGCAGCGCATCGACTGGGAACACCGGGGAGCTGTTTTTT
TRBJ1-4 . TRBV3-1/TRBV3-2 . CASSQTRGGEKLFF TGTGCCAGCAGCCAAACCAGGGGTGGTGAAAAACTGTTTTTT
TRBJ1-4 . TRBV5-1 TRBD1 CASSPGTASEKLFF TGCGCCAGCAGCCCCGGGACAGCATCTGAAAAACTGTTTTTT
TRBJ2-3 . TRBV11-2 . CASSQDLDTQYF TGTGCCAGCAGCCAAGACTTGGATACGCAGTATTTT
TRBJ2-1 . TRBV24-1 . CATSDLPGSNEQFF TGTGCCACCAGTGATTTGCCGGGATCTAATGAGCAGTTCTTC
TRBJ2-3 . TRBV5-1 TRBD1 CASAVLGQSTDTQYF TGCGCCAGCGCCGTCCTGGGACAGAGCACAGATACGCAGTATTTT
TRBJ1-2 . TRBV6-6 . CASSYAQNYGYTF TGTGCCAGCAGTTATGCCCAGAACTATGGCTACACCTTC
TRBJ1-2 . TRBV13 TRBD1 CASSNSEQGLLDGYTF TGTGCCAGCAGCAATTCAGAACAGGGGCTTCTGGATGGCTACACCTTC
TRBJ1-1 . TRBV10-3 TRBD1 CAIRVTGGRTEAFF TGTGCCATCAGGGTTACAGGGGGCAGAACTGAAGCTTTCTTT